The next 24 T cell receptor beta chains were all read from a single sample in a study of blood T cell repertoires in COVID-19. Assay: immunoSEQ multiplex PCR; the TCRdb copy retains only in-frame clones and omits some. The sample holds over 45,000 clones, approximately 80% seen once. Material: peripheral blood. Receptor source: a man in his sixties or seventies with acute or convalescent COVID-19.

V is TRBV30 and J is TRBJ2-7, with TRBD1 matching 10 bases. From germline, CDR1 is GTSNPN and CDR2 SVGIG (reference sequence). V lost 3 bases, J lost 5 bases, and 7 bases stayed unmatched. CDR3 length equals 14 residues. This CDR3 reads CAWSGDRGRHEQYF. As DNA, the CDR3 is TGTGCCTGGAGCGGGGACAGGGGACGCCACGAGCAGTACTTC.

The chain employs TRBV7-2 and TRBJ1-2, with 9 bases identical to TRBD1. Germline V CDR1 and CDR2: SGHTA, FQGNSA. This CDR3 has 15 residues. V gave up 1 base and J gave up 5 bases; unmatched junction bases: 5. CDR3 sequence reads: CASSLVTGGVYGYTF. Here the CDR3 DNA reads TGTGCCAGCAGCTTAGTCACAGGGGGCGTGTATGGCTACACCTTC.

This chain's CDR3 is CASGTGGPPTLHF. CDR3 sequence (DNA): TGTGCCAGCGGGACGGGGGGCCCCCCCACCCTCCACTTT. The chain carries TRBV6-5 and TRBJ1-6, with D tentatively TRBD1 (6 bases). The germline CDR1 and CDR2 sequences are MNHEY and SVGAGI. Deletions cut 8 bases from V and 14 bases from J, with 19 bases between. The CDR3 has 13 amino acids.

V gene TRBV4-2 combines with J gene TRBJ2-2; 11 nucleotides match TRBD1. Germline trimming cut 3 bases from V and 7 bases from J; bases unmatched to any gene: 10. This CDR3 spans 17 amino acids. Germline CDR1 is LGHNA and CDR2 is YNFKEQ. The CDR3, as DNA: TGTGCCAGCAGCCACCAAAGGACAGGGGGCGCCGGCGGGGAGCTGTTTTTT. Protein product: CASSHQRTGGAGGELFF.

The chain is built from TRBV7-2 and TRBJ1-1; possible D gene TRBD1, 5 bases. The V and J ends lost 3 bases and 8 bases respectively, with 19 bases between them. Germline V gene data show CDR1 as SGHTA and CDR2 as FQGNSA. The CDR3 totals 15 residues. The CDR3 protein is CASSLGGRTLTEAFF. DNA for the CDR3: TGTGCCAGCAGCTTGGGGGGGAGGACACTTACAGAAGCTTTCTTT.

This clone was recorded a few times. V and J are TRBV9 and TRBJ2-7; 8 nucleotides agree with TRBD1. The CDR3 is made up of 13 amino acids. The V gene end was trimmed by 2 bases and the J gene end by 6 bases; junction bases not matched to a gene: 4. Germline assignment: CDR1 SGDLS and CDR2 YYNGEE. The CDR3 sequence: CASSVDRAGEQYF. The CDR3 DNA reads TGTGCCAGCAGCGTGGACAGGGCGGGCGAGCAGTACTTC.

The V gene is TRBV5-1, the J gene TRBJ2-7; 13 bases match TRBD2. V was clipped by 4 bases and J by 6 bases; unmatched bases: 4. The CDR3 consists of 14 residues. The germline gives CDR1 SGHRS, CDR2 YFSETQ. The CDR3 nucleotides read TGCGCCAGCAGCGCGACTAGCGGGAGGCTCGAGCAGTACTTC. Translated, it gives CASSATSGRLEQYF.

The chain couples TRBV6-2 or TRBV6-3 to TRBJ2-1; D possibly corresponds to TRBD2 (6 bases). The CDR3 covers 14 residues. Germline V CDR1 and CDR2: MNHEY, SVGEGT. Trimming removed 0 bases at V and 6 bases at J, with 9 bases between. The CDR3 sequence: CASSYSGLRNEQFF. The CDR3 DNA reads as TGTGCCAGCAGTTACTCGGGACTTCGCAATGAGCAGTTCTTC.

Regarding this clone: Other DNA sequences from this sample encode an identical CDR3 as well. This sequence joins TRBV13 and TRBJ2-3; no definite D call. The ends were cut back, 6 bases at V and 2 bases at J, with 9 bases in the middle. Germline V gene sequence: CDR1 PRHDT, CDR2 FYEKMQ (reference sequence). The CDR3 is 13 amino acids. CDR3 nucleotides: TGTGCCAGCAGTTCTAAGCCCACAGATACGCAGTATTTT. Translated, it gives CASSSKPTDTQYF. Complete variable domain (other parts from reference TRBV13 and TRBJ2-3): AAGVIQSPRHLIKEKRETATLKCYPIPRHDTVYWYQQGPGQDPQFLISFYEKMQSDKGSIPDRFSAQQFSDYHSELNMSSLELGDSALYFCASSSKPTDTQYFGPGTRLTVL.

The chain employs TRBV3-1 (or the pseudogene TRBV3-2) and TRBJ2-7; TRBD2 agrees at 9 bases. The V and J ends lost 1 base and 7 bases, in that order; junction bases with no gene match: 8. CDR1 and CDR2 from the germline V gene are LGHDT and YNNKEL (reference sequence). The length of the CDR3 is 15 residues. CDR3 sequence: CASSQVAGVVREQYF. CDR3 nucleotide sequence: TGTGCCAGCAGCCAAGTAGCGGGAGTGGTTCGGGAGCAGTACTTC.

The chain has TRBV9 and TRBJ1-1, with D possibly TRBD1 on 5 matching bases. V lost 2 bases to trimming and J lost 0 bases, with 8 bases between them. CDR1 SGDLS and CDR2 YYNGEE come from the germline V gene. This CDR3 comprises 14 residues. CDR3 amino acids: CASSVGQLNTEAFF. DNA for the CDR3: TGTGCCAGCAGCGTGGGGCAGTTGAACACTGAAGCTTTCTTT.

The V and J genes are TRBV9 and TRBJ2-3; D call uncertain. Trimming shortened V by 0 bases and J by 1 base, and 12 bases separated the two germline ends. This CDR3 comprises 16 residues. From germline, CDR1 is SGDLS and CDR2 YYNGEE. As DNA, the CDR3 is TGTGCCAGCAGCGTAGGTCCCAGTCCCCGCACAGATACGCAGTATTTT. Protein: CASSVGPSPRTDTQYF.

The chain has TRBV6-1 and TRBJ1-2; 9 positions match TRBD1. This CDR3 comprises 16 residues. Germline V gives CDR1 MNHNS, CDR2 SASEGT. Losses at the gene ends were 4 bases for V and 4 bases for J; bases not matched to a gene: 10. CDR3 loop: CASSGNRGRGSYGYTF. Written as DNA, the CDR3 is TGTGCCAGCAGTGGGAACAGGGGGCGCGGTAGCTATGGCTACACCTTC.

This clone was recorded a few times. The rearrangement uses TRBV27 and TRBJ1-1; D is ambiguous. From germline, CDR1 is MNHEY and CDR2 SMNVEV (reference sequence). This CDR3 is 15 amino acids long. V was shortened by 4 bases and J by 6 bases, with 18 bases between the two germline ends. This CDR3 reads CASSSAGVTRSEAFF. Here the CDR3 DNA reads TGTGCCAGCAGTTCCGCGGGAGTTACGAGGTCTGAAGCTTTCTTT.

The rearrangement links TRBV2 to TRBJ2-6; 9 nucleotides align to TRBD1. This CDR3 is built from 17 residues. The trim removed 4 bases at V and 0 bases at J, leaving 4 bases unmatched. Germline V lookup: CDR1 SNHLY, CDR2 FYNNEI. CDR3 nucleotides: TGTGCCAGCAGTGCCGGGACAGGGAACTCTGGGGCCAACGTCCTGACTTTC. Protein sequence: CASSAGTGNSGANVLTF.

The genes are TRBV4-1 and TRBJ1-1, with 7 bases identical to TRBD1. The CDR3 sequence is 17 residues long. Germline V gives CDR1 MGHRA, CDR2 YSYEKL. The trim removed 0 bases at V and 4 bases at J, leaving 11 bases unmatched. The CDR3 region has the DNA TGCGCCAGCAGCCAAGATCGAGGGGGCGAAGGAAGCACTGAAGCTTTCTTT. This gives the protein CASSQDRGGEGSTEAFF.

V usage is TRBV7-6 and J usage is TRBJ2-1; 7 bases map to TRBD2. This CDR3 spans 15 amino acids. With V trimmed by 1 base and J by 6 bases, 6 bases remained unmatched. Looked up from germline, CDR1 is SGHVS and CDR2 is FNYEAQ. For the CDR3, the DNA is TGTGCCAGCAGCTTAGGGGACTATTTAGGCAATGAGCAGTTCTTC. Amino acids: CASSLGDYLGNEQFF. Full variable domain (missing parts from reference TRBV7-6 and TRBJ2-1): GAGVSQSPRYKVTKRGQDVALRCDPISGHVSLYWYRQALGQGPEFLTYFNYEAQQDKSGLPNDRFSAERPEGSISTLTIQRTEQRDSAMYRCASSLGDYLGNEQFFGPGTRLTVL.

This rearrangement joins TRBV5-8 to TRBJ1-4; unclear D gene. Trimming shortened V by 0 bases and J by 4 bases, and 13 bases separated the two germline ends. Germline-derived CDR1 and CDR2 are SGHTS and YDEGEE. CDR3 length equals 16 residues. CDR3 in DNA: TGTGCCAGCAGCTTGGCCAAAGCCGCGCGTAATGAAAAACTGTTTTTT. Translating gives CASSLAKAARNEKLFF.

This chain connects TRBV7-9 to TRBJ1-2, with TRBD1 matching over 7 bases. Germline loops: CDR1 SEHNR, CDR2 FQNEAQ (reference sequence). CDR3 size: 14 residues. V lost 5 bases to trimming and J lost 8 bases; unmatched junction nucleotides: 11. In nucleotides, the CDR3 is TGTGCCAGCAGCGAAGACAGGGTGGTCGACGGCTACACCTTC. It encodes CASSEDRVVDGYTF.

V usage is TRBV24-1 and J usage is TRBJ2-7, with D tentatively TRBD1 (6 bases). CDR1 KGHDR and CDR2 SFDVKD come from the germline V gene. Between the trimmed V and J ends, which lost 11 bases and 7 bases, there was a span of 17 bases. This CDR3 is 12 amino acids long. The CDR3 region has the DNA TGTGCCATCTCCGGGACATACGGGGAGCAGTACTTC. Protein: CAISGTYGEQYF.

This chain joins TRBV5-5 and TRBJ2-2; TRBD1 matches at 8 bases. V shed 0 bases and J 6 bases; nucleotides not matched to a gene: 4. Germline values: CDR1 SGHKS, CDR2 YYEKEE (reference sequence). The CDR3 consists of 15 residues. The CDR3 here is CASSLDQGAAGELFF. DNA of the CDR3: TGTGCCAGCAGCTTGGATCAGGGGGCGGCCGGGGAGCTGTTTTTT. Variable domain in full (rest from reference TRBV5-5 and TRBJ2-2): DAGVTQSPTHLIKTRGQQVTLRCSPISGHKSVSWYQQVLGQGPQFIFQYYEKEERGRGNFPDRFSARQFPNYSSELNVNALLLGDSALYLCASSLDQGAAGELFFGEGSRLTVL.

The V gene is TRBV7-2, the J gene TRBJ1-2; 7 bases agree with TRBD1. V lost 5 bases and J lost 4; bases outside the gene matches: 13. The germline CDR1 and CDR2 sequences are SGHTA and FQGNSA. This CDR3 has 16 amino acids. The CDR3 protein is CASSERTGFRFYGYTF. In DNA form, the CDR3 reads TGTGCCAGCAGCGAACGGACAGGCTTTCGGTTCTATGGCTACACCTTC.

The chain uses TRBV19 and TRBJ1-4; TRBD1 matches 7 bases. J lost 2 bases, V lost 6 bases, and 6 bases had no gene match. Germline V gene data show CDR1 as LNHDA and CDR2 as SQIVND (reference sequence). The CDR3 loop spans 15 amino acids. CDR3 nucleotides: TGTGCCAGTAGAACAGGGGCCGGGACTAATGAAAAACTGTTTTTT. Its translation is CASRTGAGTNEKLFF.

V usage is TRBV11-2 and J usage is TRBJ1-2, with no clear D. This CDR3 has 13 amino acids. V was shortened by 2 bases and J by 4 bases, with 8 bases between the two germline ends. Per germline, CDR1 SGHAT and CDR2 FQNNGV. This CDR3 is CASSLNSLYGYTF. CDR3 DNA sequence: TGTGCCAGCAGCTTAAACAGCCTCTATGGCTACACCTTC.